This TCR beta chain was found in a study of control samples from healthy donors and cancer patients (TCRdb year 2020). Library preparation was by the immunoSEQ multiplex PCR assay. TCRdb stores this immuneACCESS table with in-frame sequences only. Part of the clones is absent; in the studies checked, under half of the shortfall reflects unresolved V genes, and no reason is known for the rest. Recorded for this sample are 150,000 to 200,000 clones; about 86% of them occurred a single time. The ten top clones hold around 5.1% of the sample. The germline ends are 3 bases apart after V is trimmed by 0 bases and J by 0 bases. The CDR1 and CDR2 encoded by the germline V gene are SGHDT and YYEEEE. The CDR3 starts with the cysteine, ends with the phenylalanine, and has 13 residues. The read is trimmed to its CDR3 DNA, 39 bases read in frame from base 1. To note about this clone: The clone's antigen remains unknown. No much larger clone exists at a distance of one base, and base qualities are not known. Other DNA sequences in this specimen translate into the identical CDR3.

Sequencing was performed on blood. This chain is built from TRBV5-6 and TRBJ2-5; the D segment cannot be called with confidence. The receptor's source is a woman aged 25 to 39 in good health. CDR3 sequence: CASSLGNQETQYF. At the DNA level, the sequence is TGTGCCAGCAGCTTGGGAAACCAAGAGACCCAGTACTTC.